Listed here are 17 T cell receptor beta chains from one sample, sequenced in a study of cytomegalovirus exposure and HLA in healthy donors. With 60 Vbeta and 13 Jbeta primers, the PCR was carried out. Sequencing used immunoSEQ multiplex PCR; TCRdb keeps in-frame clones, though not all of them. This table holds 90,000 to 110,000 clones, over 75% found once. Input material: PBMCs. The receptors were gathered from a man aged 25-40 years in good health and CMV-seropositive.

The V call is TRBV30, the J call TRBJ1-2; TRBD1 aligns across 9 bases. Germline CDR1 and CDR2: GTSNPN and SVGIG (reference sequence). V shed 4 bases, J shed 7 bases, and the junction held 13 bases outside the gene matches. The CDR3 sequence is 15 residues long. CDR3 in DNA: TGTGCCTGGAACCCCGGGGACAGGGATTCGGGTGGCTACACCTTC. Translation: CAWNPGDRDSGGYTF.

The chain couples TRBV18 to TRBJ2-6; D gene uncertain. The V and J ends lost 6 bases and 4 bases respectively, with 16 bases between them. Germline assignment: CDR1 KGHSH and CDR2 LQKENI. This CDR3 has 16 amino acids. The CDR3 bases are TGTGCCAGCTCTACCAATGGAGCAACCGGGGCCAACGTCCTGACTTTC. Encoded protein: CASSTNGATGANVLTF.

A few counts support this clone. The CDR3: CASSSKAFF. CDR3 DNA: TGTGCCAGCAGTTCAAAAGCTTTCTTT. The V and J genes are TRBV27 and TRBJ1-1; D is unclear. V was clipped by 4 bases and J by 9 bases, with 3 bases between them. The CDR3 has 9 residues. Germline V gives CDR1 MNHEY, CDR2 SMNVEV (reference sequence).

The chain couples TRBV10-3 to TRBJ2-2; possibly TRBD2 for D (6 bases). CDR1 and CDR2 (germline): ENHRY, SYGVKD. V shed 3 bases and J shed 8 bases, with 22 bases lying between them. The CDR3 has 17 amino acids. CDR3 sequence: CAISDVPPRDAKGELFF. CDR3 bases: TGTGCCATCAGTGATGTCCCACCGCGGGACGCGAAGGGGGAGCTGTTTTTT.

This clone was seen a handful of times. The chain recombines TRBV4-2 with TRBJ2-2; D might be TRBD2 (6 bases). The ends were cut back, 5 bases at V and 2 bases at J, with 12 bases in the middle. The CDR3 contains 15 residues. CDR1 LGHNA and CDR2 YNFKEQ come from the germline V gene. The CDR3 DNA reads TGTGCCAGCAGCTACGGAGGGGCCAACACCGGGGAGCTGTTTTTT. Its protein is CASSYGGANTGELFF.

The V and J genes are TRBV5-1 and TRBJ2-3; 9 bases fit TRBD1. V lost 5 bases, J lost 3 bases, and 7 bases stayed unmatched. In germline, CDR1 is SGHRS, CDR2 YFSETQ. The length of the CDR3 is 15 residues. CDR3 amino acids: CASRRGTGLTDTQYF. The DNA for the CDR3 is TGCGCCAGCAGACGGGGGACAGGGTTAACAGATACGCAGTATTTT.

The V and J genes are TRBV4-3 and TRBJ2-5; 10 positions agree with TRBD2. The V and J ends lost 0 bases and 12 bases, in that order; junction bases with no gene match: 16. Germline V CDR1 and CDR2: LGHNA, YSLEER. CDR3 length equals 17 residues. As DNA, the CDR3 is TGCGCCAGCAGCCAAGATGTAGCGGGGGGCCTCCGGGGAGGCAAGTACTTC. Protein product: CASSQDVAGGLRGGKYF.

The V and J genes are TRBV18 and TRBJ1-4; D is undetermined. This CDR3 comprises 15 residues. The ends were cut back, 3 bases at V and 4 bases at J, with 12 bases in the middle. CDR1 and CDR2 from the germline V gene are KGHSH and LQKENI. The CDR3 bases are TGTGCCAGCTCACCGGTCAACAGAATTAATGAAAAACTGTTTTTT. It is translated as CASSPVNRINEKLFF.

The J gene is TRBJ2-1, the V gene TRBV7-6; D may be TRBD2 (6 bases). The ends were cut back, 7 bases at V and 6 bases at J, with 22 bases in the middle. There are 16 residues in the CDR3. Germline values: CDR1 SGHVS, CDR2 FNYEAQ. CDR3 nucleotides: TGTGCCAGCAACCCGGGTGGACTACGCCCGATCAATGAGCAGTTCTTC. It codes for CASNPGGLRPINEQFF.

This sequence joins TRBV9 and TRBJ1-1; D may be TRBD1 (6 bases). Germline CDR1 is SGDLS and CDR2 is YYNGEE. V lost 6 bases, J lost 3 bases, and 15 bases lay in between. CDR3 size: 14 residues. CDR3 sequence (DNA): TGTGCCAGCAACCCGGGCGGGGGCGACACTGAAGCTTTCTTT. Protein: CASNPGGGDTEAFF.

The chain couples TRBV10-2 to TRBJ2-3; 9 bases align to TRBD2. V was pared by 6 bases and J by 5 bases, with 12 bases of the junction left unmatched. Germline V CDR1 and CDR2: WSHSY, SAAADI. This CDR3 region has 16 residues. The DNA for the CDR3 is TGCGCCAGCAGGCCGTATAGCGGGGGAACGATAGATACGCAGTATTTT. This translates into CASRPYSGGTIDTQYF.

This chain joins TRBV5-5 and TRBJ1-2, with D possibly matching TRBD1 (6 bases). In germline, CDR1 is SGHKS, CDR2 YYEKEE (reference sequence). CDR3 size: 16 residues. Trimming pared 5 bases from V and 3 bases from J, leaving 20 bases between. CDR3 bases: TGTGCCAGCAGATCTGCCGGGACACTTTCCGACTATGGCTACACCTTC. As protein: CASRSAGTLSDYGYTF.

This chain connects TRBV5-1 to TRBJ2-1, with D maybe TRBD1 (6 bases). This CDR3 region has 15 residues. Trimming pared 4 bases from V and 4 bases from J, leaving 15 bases between. Germline V gene sequence: CDR1 SGHRS, CDR2 YFSETQ. CDR3 nucleotides: TGCGCCAGCAGCGTCAGGGGAGATGGGTACAATGAGCAGTTCTTC. Its protein is CASSVRGDGYNEQFF.

In DNA, the CDR3 is TGTGCCAGCAGCCAAGGGGGGCGTGGCACAGATACGCAGTATTTT. Translation: CASSQGGRGTDTQYF. This sequence joins TRBV4-2 and TRBJ2-3, with TRBD1 as a possible D gene (6 bases). Germline V gene data show CDR1 as LGHNA and CDR2 as YNFKEQ. V lost 1 base to trimming and J lost 1 base, with 9 bases between them. This CDR3 is 15 amino acids long.

The chain employs TRBV5-4 and TRBJ2-7; D perhaps matches TRBD1 (6 bases). The germline V gene encodes CDR1 SGHNT and CDR2 YYREEE (reference sequence). The CDR3 runs 15 residues. The V end lost 5 bases, the J end lost 1 base, and 16 bases lay between the germline ends. CDR3 nucleotide sequence: TGTGCCAGCAGTCGACCGGGACAAGTTTCCTACGAGCAGTACTTC. This encodes CASSRPGQVSYEQYF. The full variable domain, with the rest looked up from reference TRBV5-4 and TRBJ2-7, is ETGVTQSPTHLIKTRGQQVTLRCSSQSGHNTVSWYQQALGQGPQFIFQYYREEENGRGNFPPRFSGLQFPNYSSELNVNALELDDSALYLCASSRPGQVSYEQYFGPGTRLTVT.

The chain couples TRBV15 to TRBJ1-3; TRBD1 matches 7 bases. Germline-derived CDR1 and CDR2 are LNHNV and YYDKDF (reference sequence). This CDR3 contains 19 residues. V lost 2 bases, J lost 4 bases, and 17 bases stayed unmatched. The CDR3 sequence: CATSRYRSLTGNIGNTIYF. CDR3 DNA sequence: TGTGCCACCAGCAGATATCGGAGTTTGACAGGGAATATCGGAAACACCATATATTTT.

V usage is TRBV4-2 and J usage is TRBJ2-5; weak D call: TRBD2 (5 bases). CDR3 length: 16 residues. Germline V gene sequence: CDR1 LGHNA, CDR2 YNFKEQ. Trimming removed 0 bases at V and 1 base at J, with 12 bases between. CDR3 nucleotides: TGTGCCAGCAGCCAAGATCCCGGCCTAGCCCAAGAGACCCAGTACTTC. It is translated as CASSQDPGLAQETQYF.